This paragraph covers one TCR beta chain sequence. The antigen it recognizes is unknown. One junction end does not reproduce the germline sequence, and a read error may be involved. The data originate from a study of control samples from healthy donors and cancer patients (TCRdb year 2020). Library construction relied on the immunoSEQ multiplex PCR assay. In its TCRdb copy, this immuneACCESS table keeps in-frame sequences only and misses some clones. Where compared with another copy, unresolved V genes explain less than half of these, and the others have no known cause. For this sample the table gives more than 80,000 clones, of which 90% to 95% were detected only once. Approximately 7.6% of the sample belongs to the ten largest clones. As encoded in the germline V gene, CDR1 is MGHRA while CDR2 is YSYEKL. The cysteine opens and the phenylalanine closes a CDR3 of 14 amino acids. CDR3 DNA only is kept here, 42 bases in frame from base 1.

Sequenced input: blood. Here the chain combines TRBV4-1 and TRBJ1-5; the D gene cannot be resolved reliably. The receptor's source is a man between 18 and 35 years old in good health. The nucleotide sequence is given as TGCGCCAGCAGCCAAGATCTTAGCCATCAGCCCCAGCATTTT. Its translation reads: CASSQDLSHQPQHF.